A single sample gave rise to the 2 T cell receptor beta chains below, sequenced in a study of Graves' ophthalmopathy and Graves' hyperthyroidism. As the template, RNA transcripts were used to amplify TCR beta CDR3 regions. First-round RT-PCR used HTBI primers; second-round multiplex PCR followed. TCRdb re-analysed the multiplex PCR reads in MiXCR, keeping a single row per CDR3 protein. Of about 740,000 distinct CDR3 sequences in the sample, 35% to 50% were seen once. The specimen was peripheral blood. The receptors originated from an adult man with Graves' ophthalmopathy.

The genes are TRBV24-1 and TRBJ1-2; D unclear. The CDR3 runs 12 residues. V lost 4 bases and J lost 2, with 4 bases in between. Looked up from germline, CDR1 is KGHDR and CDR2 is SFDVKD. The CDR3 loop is CATSEFNYGYTF. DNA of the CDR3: TGTGCCACCAGTGAGTTCAACTATGGCTACACCTTC.

DNA of the CDR3: TGTGCCAGCAGTCGACAGGGGTCGGGGCAGCCCCAGCATTTT. Protein: CASSRQGSGQPQHF. This chain uses TRBV12-3 or TRBV12-4 with TRBJ1-5; 8 nucleotides align to TRBD1. With V trimmed by 5 bases and J by 7 bases, 7 bases remained unmatched. The CDR3 has 14 residues.